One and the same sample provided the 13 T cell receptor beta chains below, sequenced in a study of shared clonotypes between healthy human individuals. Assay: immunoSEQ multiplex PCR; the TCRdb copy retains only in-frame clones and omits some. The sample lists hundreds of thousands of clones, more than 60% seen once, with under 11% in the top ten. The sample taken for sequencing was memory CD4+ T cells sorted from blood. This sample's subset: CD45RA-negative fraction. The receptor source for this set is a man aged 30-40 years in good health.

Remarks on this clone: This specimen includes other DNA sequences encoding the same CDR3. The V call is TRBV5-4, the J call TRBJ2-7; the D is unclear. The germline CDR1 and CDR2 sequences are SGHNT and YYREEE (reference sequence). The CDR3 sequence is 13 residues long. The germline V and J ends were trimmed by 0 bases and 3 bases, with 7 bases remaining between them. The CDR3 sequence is CASSLGSNYEQYF. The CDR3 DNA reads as TGTGCCAGCAGCTTGGGGTCCAACTACGAGCAGTACTTC.

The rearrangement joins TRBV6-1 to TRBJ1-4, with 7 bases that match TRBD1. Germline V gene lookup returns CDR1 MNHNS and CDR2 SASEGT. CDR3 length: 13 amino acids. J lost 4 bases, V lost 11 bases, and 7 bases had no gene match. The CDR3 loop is CAGAGGLNEKLFF. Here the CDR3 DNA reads TGTGCCGGAGCAGGGGGTCTTAATGAAAAACTGTTTTTT.

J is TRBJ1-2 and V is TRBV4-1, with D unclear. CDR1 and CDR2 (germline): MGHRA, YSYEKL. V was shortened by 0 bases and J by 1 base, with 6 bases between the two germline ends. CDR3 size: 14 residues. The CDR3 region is CASSQEGINYGYTF. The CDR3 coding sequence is TGCGCCAGCAGCCAAGAGGGGATTAACTATGGCTACACCTTC.

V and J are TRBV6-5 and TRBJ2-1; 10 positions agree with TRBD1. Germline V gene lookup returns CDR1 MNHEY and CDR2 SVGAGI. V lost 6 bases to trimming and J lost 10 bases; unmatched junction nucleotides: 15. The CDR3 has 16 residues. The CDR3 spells CASSYLDRGGNVEQFF. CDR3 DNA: TGTGCCAGCAGCTACCTGGACAGGGGGGGCAATGTGGAGCAGTTCTTC.

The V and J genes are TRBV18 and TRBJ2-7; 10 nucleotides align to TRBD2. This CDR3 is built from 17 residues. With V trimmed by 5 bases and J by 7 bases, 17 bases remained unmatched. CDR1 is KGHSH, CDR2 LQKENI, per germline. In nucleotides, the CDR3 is TGTGCCAGCTCAGCCGAGAGCGGGAGGGCCTTGTATCGAGAGCAGTACTTC. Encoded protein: CASSAESGRALYREQYF.

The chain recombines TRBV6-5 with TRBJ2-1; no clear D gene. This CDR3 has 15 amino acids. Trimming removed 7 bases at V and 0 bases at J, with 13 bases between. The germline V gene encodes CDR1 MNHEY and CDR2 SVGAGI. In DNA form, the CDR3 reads TGTGCCAGCACCAACCCCGGTTCCTCCTACAATGAGCAGTTCTTC. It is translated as CASTNPGSSYNEQFF.

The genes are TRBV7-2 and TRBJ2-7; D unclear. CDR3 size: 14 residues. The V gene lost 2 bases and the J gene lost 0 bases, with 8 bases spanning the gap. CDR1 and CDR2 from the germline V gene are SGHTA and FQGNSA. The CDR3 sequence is CASSLLGNSYEQYF. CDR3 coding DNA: TGTGCCAGCAGCTTATTGGGCAACTCCTACGAGCAGTACTTC.

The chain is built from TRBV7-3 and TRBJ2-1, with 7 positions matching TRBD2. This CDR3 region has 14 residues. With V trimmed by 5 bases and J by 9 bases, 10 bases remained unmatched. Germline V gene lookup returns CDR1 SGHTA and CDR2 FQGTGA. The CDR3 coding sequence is TGTGCCAGCAGCGCAAACCCCTTAGCGGGTGAGCAGTTCTTC. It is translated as CASSANPLAGEQFF.

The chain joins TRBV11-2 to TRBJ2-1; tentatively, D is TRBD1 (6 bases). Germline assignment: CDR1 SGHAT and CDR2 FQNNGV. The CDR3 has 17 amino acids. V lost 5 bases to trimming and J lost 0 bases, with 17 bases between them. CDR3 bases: TGTGCCAGCAGCAAGAACGACAGGCGGAGCTCCTACAATGAGCAGTTCTTC. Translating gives CASSKNDRRSSYNEQFF.

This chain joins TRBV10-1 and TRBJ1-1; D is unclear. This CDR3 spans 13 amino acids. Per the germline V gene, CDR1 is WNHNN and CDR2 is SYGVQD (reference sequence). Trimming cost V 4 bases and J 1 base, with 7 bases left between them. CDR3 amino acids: CASSAQSNTEAFF. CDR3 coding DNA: TGCGCCAGCAGTGCACAGTCGAACACTGAAGCTTTCTTT.

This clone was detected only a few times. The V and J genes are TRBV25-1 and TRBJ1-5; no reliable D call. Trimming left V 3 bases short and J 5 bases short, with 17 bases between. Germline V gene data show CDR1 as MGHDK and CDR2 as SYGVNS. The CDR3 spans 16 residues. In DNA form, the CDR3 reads TGTGCCAGCAGTGACACCCGAGTATCCCCGTATCAGCCCCAGCATTTT. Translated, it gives CASSDTRVSPYQPQHF.

Here the CDR3 DNA reads TGTGCCACCAGCAGGGCCAGGGGAAGTGAGCAGTTCTTC. This codes for CATSRARGSEQFF. This chain links TRBV15 with TRBJ2-1, with D possibly being TRBD1 (6 bases). CDR1 LNHNV and CDR2 YYDKDF come from the germline V gene (reference sequence). The length of the CDR3 is 13 residues. Trimming shortened V by 3 bases and J by 9 bases, and 12 bases separated the two germline ends.

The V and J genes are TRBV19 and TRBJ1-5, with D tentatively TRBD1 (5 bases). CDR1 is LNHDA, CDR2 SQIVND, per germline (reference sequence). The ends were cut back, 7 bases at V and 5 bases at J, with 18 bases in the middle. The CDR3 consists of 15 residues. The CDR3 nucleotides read TGTGCCAGTACTAAAGGGCAGGGAAGGTATCAGCCCCAGCATTTT. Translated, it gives CASTKGQGRYQPQHF. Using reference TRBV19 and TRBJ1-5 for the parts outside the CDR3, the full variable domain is DGGITQSPKYLFRKEGQNVTLSCEQNLNHDAMYWYRQDPGQGLRLIYYSQIVNDFQKGDIAEGYSVSREKKESFPLTVTSAQKNPTAFYLCASTKGQGRYQPQHFGDGTRLSIL.